This entry concerns a single T cell receptor beta chain. Its antigen is still unknown. One base away there is no much larger clone; base qualities are not given. Receptor amplification or capture employed 5' RACE. Reads for this sample came from an Illumina HiSeq 2000. Template switching added a universal primer binding site, and the final cDNA carried a unique molecular identifier that allowed TCR cDNA molecules to be counted accurately. First-strand cDNA for TCR alpha and beta chains was synthesized from specific primers in the conserved constant-segment region. To control for contamination, every cDNA library was double barcoded, receiving both a SMART-Mk sample barcode and Illumina barcodes. TruSeq adapter sequences and Illumina sample barcodes were added in two successive PCR steps. TCR alpha and beta cDNA libraries were sequenced on the Illumina HiSeq platform with custom primers. Regarding the original processing steps: MiGEC processed the raw reads to extract unique molecular identifiers, while MiXCR was used to determine the CDR3 positions. Recombination models were inferred per individual with the repgenHMM and IGoR tools using an EM algorithm. Shared clonotype analysis was performed with the tcR package in R, normalizing sharing by the product of cloneset sizes. To study raw recombination without the effects of thymic and clonal selection, out-of-frame nonproductive sequences were analyzed. Clones were called with MiXCR by TCRdb after fastp trimmed the public reads at Q25, and only in-frame beta chains were retained. One record per CDR3 amino acid sequence lists the most common genes and DNA. Clone size and V and J calls follow TCRdb, not the original study. For this sample there are approximately 620,000 distinct CDR3 sequences; 8.6% appear just once. The ten largest clones capture more than 0.75% of the sample.

This sample was included in a study of identical twins (dated by TCRdb to the mid-2010s). As for the study more broadly: To test whether fetal clonotypes persist, the study used deep sequencing on TCR alpha and beta repertoires from monozygotic twins, unrelated adults of various ages, and cord blood. To rule out contamination, replicate twin experiments were performed at different times with different library preparation protocols.

The CDR3 goes from the cysteine to the phenylalanine over 16 residues. Here the CDR3 DNA is all that survives: 48 bases in frame from base 1. Here V drops 6 bases and J drops 1 base, and the junction holds 8 bases not matched to any gene. The germline V gene (reference sequence) provides CDR1 SGHNT and CDR2 YYREEE. General study outcomes and caveats: The excess sharing between twins in beta out-of-frame sequences was weaker because fewer shared sequences reduced the signal-to-noise ratio. In monozygotic twins, recombination models systematically underestimated out-of-frame TCR alpha sharing, but the models matched the sharing seen between unrelated individuals. Because the same donors could not be followed over many years, the conclusions relied on cross-sectional statistical analysis. Fewer insertions were carried by abundant cord blood beta clonotypes, a similar but weaker trend appeared in young adult naive repertoires, and no such trend appeared in memory repertoires. Zero-insertion analyses could be partly confounded by invariant T cells such as MAIT and iNKT, though diverse VJ usage argued against such confounding for most clonotypes. Compared with coincidental sharing between unrelated individuals, out-of-frame TCR alpha sequences shared between twins showed an excess of sequences with low generation probability.

Every donor was a healthy Caucasian. The twin cohort comprised three pairs of female monozygotic twins, all aged roughly 18 to 30 years. RNA for TCR libraries was isolated from peripheral blood mononuclear cells. The data were also submitted as part of a second study, on yellow fever vaccine responses in identical twins. That second report states: The authors reported that the T cell response to vaccination in identical twins appeared partly convergent and partly personalized. Focusing on identical twins, the study followed the T cell clones that responded to the vaccine, and did so with precision.

This clonotype was sampled from a woman aged 18-29 years in good health. Sample: PBMCs. The chain uses TRBV5-4 and TRBJ2-3, with TRBD2 matching 10 junction bases. The CDR3 reads as follows: CASKLLAGVRTDTQYF. At the DNA level, the sequence is TGTGCCAGCAAACTTCTAGCGGGAGTACGCACAGATACGCAGTATTTT.